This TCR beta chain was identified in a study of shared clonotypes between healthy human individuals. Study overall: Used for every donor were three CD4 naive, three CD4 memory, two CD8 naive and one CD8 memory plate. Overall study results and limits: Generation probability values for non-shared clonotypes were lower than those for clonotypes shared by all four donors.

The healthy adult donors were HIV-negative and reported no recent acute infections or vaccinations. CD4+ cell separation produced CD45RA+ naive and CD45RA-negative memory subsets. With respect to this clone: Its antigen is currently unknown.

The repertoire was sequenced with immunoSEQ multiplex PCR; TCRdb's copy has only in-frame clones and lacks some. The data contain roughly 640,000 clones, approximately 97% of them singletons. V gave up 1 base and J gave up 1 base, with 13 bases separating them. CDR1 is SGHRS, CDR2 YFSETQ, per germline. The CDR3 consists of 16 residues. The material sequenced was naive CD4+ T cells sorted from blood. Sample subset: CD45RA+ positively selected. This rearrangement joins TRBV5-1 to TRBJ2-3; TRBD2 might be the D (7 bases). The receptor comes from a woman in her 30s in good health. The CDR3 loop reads CASSLPGGYGTDTQYF. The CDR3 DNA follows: TGCGCCAGCAGCTTGCCGGGGGGCTATGGCACAGATACGCAGTATTTT.